This T cell receptor beta chain emerged from a study of Tregs in tolerant kidney transplant recipients. Profiled with immunoSEQ multiplex PCR; TCRdb holds only in-frame clones, not every one. The sample carries 100,000 or so clones, 80% to 95% recorded once. Whole-study results and caveats: This study did not directly address biological reproducibility.

The V gene's germline CDR1 is KGHSH and CDR2 LQKENI. There are 14 residues in the CDR3. Unmatched junction bases numbered 2, after V lost 4 bases and J lost 4 bases. With respect to this clone: Its antigen is not known.

The nonmyeloablative bone marrow transplants came from related graft donors, with transient mixed chimerism. Unstimulated Tregs (CD4+CD25+CD127-) and CD4+CD25- non-Tregs were sorted from PBMCs. This receptor was identified in a human patient who received a combined kidney and bone marrow transplant. These T cells may partly come from the graft donor. The chain recombines TRBV18 with TRBJ1-4; 8 bases line up with TRBD1. Sequenced here: CD4+ T cells from blood (PBMCs), sampled 12 months after the transplant. For the CDR3, the DNA is TGTGCCAGCTCACGGACAGGGTTTAATGAAAAACTGTTTTTT. Amino acid sequence: CASSRTGFNEKLFF.